This TCR beta chain emerged from a study of T-cell reconstitution after alpha-beta-depleted transplantation in children. Study-wide findings and caveats: For some patients, TCRbeta diversity was high at day 60 because of recipient T cells and thymic progenitors that survived. Among T cells one year after transplant, newly produced cells accounted for most counts and diversity. Expanded clones from the graft, numbering several hundred, reportedly supplied alpha-beta T cells about two months after transplant.

With V trimmed by 4 bases and J by 0 bases, 6 bases remained unmatched. This CDR3 comprises 16 residues. Germline V gives CDR1 SGHTA, CDR2 FQGNSA. This clonotype was seen ten or more times. Antigen unknown. Preparation of the TCRbeta library used unique molecular identifiers. TCRdb redid the calling of the PCR reads with MiXCR, one entry per CDR3 protein. The repertoire has 250,000 to 300,000 distinct CDR3 sequences, around 10% of them found once; the top ten carry 7.5%. The chain couples TRBV7-2 to TRBJ2-3; TRBD1 matches at 8 bases. The sample was PBMCs, taken before TCRalphabeta/CD19-depleted stem cell transplant. This TCR was sampled from a boy in the first two years of life with acute myeloid leukemia, due to receive a stem cell transplant. The CDR3 bases are TGTGCCAGCAGCTCCGGACAGGGAAGGAGCACAGATACGCAGTATTTT. Residues: CASSSGQGRSTDTQYF. The whole variable domain, remainder taken from reference TRBV7-2 and TRBJ2-3, is GAGVSQSPSNKVTEKGKDVELRCDPISGHTALYWYRQSLGQGLEFLIYFQGNSAPDKSGLPSDRFSAERTGGSVSTLTIQRTQQEDSAVYLCASSSGQGRSTDTQYFGPGTRLTVL.